The T cell receptor (beta chain) described here comes from a study of PD-L1 blockade in urothelial cancer. Turning to the study itself: Reported median T cell count for blood samples was about 150,000.

Locally advanced or metastatic urothelial carcinoma affected the patients. TCRdb's table, derived via immunoSEQ multiplex PCR, lists solely in-frame clones and lacks some. The data contain around 100,000 clones, about 91% of them singletons. J gave up 0 bases and V 2 bases, and 2 bases lay outside the gene matches. The CDR3 runs 15 residues. From germline, CDR1 is SGHRS and CDR2 YFSETQ. This chain connects TRBV5-1 to TRBJ2-3; TRBD1 aligns across 8 bases. This clonotype was obtained from a woman of 80 years or more with urothelial cancer. The sequences come from PBMCs, collected around atezolizumab (anti-PD-L1) treatment. The DNA of the CDR3 is TGCGCCAGCAGCTTCGGACAGGGAAGCACAGATACGCAGTATTTT. The encoded protein is CASSFGQGSTDTQYF. The full variable domain, completed using reference TRBV5-1 and TRBJ2-3, is KAGVTQTPRYLIKTRGQQVTLSCSPISGHRSVSWYQQTPGQGLQFLFEYFSETQRNKGNFPGRFSGRQFSNSRSEMNVSTLELGDSALYLCASSFGQGSTDTQYFGPGTRLTVL.